One and the same sample provided the 7 T cell receptor beta chains below, sequenced in a study of cytomegalovirus exposure and HLA in healthy donors listed by TCRdb under 2017. Libraries were prepared through the immunoSEQ multiplex PCR assay. For the multiplex PCR, a mixture combining 60 forward primers for TCR Vbeta segments and 13 reverse primers for TCR Jbeta segments was used. This is the immuneACCESS table as TCRdb keeps it, with only in-frame sequences that have V and J called. A part of the clones is gone; compared with another copy, unresolved V genes explain less than half, and the rest is unexplained. The sample yields 150,000 to 200,000 clones; about 87% were counted once. Clones ranked in the top ten supply under 2% of the sample. The sequenced sample was PBMCs. The source is a woman aged 18 to 35 in good health and CMV-seronegative.

This rearrangement joins TRBV5-6 to TRBJ1-6, with D unresolved. Germline V gene sequence: CDR1 SGHDT, CDR2 YYEEEE. The CDR3 totals 17 residues. Trimming took 4 bases from V and 0 from J, leaving 14 bases between them. The chain's CDR3 is CASSGRTVSSYNSPLHF. CDR3 in DNA: TGTGCCAGCAGCGGGAGGACTGTTAGCTCCTATAATTCACCCCTCCACTTT.

The gene calls are TRBV7-2 and TRBJ1-2; D not resolved. CDR1 and CDR2 from the germline V gene are SGHTA and FQGNSA. The CDR3 consists of 13 residues. V lost 0 bases to trimming and J lost 4 bases, with 6 bases between them. The CDR3 DNA reads TGTGCCAGCAGCTTAGCGGAGATCTATGGCTACACCTTC. Its translation is CASSLAEIYGYTF.

This clone was seen more than once but under ten times. The rearrangement uses TRBV5-5 and TRBJ2-3; D is unclear. Trimming shortened V by 4 bases and J by 4 bases, and 13 bases separated the two germline ends. There are 14 residues in the CDR3. The germline CDR1 and CDR2 sequences are SGHKS and YYEKEE (reference sequence). The CDR3: CASSTTFNSDTQYF. DNA of the CDR3: TGTGCCAGCAGCACCACCTTCAACTCAGATACGCAGTATTTT.

The chain combines TRBV6-1 with TRBJ2-5; possibly TRBD2 for D (6 bases). Germline V gives CDR1 MNHNS, CDR2 SASEGT. With 2 bases removed from V and 1 base from J, the gap between germline ends came to 14 bases. This CDR3 region has 16 residues. The CDR3 here is CASSEYRGYGQETQYF. In nucleotides, the CDR3 is TGTGCCAGCAGTGAATATCGGGGGTATGGCCAAGAGACCCAGTACTTC.

The rearrangement joins TRBV5-4 to TRBJ2-7, with TRBD1 identical over 8 bases. Germline values: CDR1 SGHNT, CDR2 YYREEE (reference sequence). The CDR3 is made up of 16 amino acids. J gave up 2 bases and V 3 bases, and 10 bases lay outside the gene matches. For the CDR3, the DNA is TGTGCCAGCAGCTCGACAGGGGCACACCCGCCCTACGAGCAGTACTTC. Its translation: CASSSTGAHPPYEQYF.

The CDR3 loop is CATSRGQGGTPLHF. CDR3 DNA sequence: TGTGCCACCAGCAGGGGACAGGGGGGGACACCCCTCCACTTT. The rearrangement uses TRBV15 and TRBJ1-6, with TRBD1 identical over 11 bases. CDR1 is LNHNV and CDR2 is YYDKDF in the germline V gene (reference sequence). V trimming: 3 bases; J trimming: 11 bases; junction bases outside the gene matches: 3. CDR3 length: 14 residues.

This clone was seen more than once but under ten times. This sequence joins TRBV28 and TRBJ1-5, with D possibly being TRBD1 (5 bases). The germline V gene has CDR1 MDHEN and CDR2 SYDVKM. V was clipped by 2 bases and J by 3 bases, with 14 bases between them. This CDR3 is 16 amino acids long. This CDR3 is CASSLQPGYTNQPQHF. The CDR3 bases are TGTGCCAGCAGTTTACAGCCAGGGTACACCAATCAGCCCCAGCATTTT.